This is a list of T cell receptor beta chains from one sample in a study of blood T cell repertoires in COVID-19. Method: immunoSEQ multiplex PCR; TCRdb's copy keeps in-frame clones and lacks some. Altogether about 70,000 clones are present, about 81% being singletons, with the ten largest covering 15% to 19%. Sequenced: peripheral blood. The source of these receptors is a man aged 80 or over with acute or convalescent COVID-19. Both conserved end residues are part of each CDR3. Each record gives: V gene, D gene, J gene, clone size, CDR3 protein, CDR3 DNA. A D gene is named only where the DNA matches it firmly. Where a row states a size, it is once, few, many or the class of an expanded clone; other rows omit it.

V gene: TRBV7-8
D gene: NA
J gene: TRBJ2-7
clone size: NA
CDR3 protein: CASKLGGDAYEQYF
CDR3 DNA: TGTGCCAGTAAGCTTGGGGGCGACGCCTACGAGCAGTACTTC

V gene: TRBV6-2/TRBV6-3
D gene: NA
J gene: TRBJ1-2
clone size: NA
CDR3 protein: CASSYPRGYTF
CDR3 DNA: TGTGCCAGCAGTTATCCTAGAGGCTACACCTTC

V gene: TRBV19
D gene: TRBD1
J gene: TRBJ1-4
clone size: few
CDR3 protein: CASGPGQRNEKLFF
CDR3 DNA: TGTGCCAGTGGTCCGGGACAGAGGAATGAAAAACTGTTTTTT

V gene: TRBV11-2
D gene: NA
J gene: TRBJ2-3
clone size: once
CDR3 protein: CASSFGLAFTDTQYF
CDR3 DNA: TGTGCCAGCAGCTTCGGTCTAGCGTTCACAGATACGCAGTATTTT

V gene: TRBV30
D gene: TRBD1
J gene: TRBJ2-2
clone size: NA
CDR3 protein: CAWTGTGGTGELFF
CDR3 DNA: TGTGCCTGGACCGGGACAGGGGGAACCGGGGAGCTGTTTTTT

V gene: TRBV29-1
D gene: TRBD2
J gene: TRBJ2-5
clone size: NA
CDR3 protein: CSGGLAPNPGTQYF
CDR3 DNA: TGCAGCGGGGGACTAGCTCCCAATCCTGGGACCCAGTACTTC

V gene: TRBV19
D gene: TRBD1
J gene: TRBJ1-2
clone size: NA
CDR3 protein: CASTARGQGRGNYGYTF
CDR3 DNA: TGTGCCAGTACCGCCCGGGGACAGGGAAGGGGTAACTATGGCTACACCTTC

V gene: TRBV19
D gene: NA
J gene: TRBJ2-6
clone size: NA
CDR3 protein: CASSIQDPGANVLTF
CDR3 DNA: TGTGCCAGTAGTATCCAGGATCCTGGGGCCAACGTCCTGACTTTC

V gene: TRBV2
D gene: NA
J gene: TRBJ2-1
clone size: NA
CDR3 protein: CASSARSSYNEQFF
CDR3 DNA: TGTGCCAGCAGTGCTAGGTCCTCCTACAATGAGCAGTTCTTC

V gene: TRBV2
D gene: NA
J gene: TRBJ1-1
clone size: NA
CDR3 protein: CASIPEAGMLVFF
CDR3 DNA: TGTGCCAGCATTCCGGAGGCTGGAATGCTGGTTTTCTTT

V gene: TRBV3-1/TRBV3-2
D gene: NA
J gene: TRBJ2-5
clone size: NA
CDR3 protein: CASRTVFSETQYF
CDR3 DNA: TGTGCCAGCAGAACGGTGTTTTCGGAGACCCAGTACTTC

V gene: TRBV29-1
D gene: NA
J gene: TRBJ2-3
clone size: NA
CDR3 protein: CSVEGLSADTQYF
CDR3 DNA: TGCAGCGTTGAAGGACTCTCGGCAGATACGCAGTATTTT

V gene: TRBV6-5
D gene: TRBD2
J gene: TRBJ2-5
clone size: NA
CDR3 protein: CASSSGSSWQETQYF
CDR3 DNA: TGTGCCAGCTCTAGCGGGAGTAGTTGGCAAGAGACCCAGTACTTC

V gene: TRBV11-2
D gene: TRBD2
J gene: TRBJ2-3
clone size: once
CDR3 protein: CASSLSAGSTDTQYF
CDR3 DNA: TGTGCCAGCAGCCTCTCAGCGGGGAGCACAGATACGCAGTATTTT

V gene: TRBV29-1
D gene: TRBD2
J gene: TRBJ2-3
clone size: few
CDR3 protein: CSAQTSVGTDTQYF
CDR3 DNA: TGCAGCGCGCAAACTAGCGTAGGCACAGATACGCAGTATTTT

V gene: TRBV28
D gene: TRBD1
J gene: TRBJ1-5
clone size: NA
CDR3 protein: CASRTGEVQPQHF
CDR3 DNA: TGTGCCAGCAGAACAGGGGAAGTGCAGCCCCAGCATTTT

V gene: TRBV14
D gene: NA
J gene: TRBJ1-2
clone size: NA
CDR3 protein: CASSQASARNYGYTF
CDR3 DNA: TGTGCCAGCAGCCAAGCTTCGGCCAGGAACTATGGCTACACCTTC

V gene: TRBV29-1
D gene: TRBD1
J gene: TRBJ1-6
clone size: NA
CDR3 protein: CSVGGQGENSPLHF
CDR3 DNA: TGCAGCGTCGGAGGACAGGGAGAAAATTCACCCCTCCACTTT

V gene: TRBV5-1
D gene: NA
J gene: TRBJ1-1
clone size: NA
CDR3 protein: CASSGQGGTEAFF
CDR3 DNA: TGCGCCAGCAGCGGGCAGGGAGGCACTGAAGCTTTCTTT

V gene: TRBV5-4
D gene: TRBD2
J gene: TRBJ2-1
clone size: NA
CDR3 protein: CASRRGEAGGPNNEQFF
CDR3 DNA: TGTGCCAGCAGGCGAGGGGAAGCGGGAGGGCCAAACAATGAGCAGTTCTTC

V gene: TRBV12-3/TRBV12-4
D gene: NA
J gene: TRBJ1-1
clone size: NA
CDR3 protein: CASSFQVPEAFF
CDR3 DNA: TGTGCCAGCAGCTTTCAGGTGCCTGAAGCTTTCTTT

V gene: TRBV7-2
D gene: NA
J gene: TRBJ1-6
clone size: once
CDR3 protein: CASSLRHSPLHF
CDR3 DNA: TGTGCCAGCAGCTTGAGGCATTCACCCCTCCACTTT

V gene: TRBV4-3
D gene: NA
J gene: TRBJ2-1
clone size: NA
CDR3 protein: CASSQDARDEQFF
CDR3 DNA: TGCGCCAGCAGCCAAGATGCGAGGGATGAGCAGTTCTTC

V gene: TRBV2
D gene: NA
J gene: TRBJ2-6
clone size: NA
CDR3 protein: CASSTGTFFYPGANVLTF
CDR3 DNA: TGTGCCAGCAGTACCGGGACTTTTTTCTACCCTGGGGCCAACGTCCTGACTTTC

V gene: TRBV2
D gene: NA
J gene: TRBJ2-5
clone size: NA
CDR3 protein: CASSGSREGTQYF
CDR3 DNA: TGTGCCAGCAGTGGCAGCAGGGAAGGGACCCAGTACTTC

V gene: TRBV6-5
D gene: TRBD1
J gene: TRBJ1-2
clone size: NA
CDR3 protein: CASIDAGGMDYGYTF
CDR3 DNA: TGTGCCAGCATCGATGCAGGGGGTATGGACTATGGCTACACCTTC

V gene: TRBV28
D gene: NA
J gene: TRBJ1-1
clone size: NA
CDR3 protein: CASSNLRQVAEAFF
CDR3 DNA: TGTGCCAGCAGTAATCTCAGACAGGTAGCCGAAGCTTTCTTT

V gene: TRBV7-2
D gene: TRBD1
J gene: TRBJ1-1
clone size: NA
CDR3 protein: CASSYTGQGSTEAFF
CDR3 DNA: TGTGCCAGCAGCTACACTGGACAGGGGAGCACTGAAGCTTTCTTT

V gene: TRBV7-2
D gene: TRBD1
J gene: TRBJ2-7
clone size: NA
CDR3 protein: CASSRDRAYEQYF
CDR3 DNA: TGTGCCAGCAGCCGGGACAGGGCTTACGAGCAGTACTTC

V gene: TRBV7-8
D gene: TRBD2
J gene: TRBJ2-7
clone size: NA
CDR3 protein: CASSTPGTSGRARYEQYF
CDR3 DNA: TGTGCCAGCAGCACTCCCGGGACTAGCGGGAGGGCCCGCTACGAGCAGTACTTC

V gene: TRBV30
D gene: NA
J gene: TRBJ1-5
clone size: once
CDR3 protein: CAWSAETALGQPQHF
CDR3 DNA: TGTGCCTGGAGTGCTGAGACGGCCCTAGGTCAGCCCCAGCATTTT

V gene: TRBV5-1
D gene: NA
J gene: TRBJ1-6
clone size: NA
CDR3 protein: CASSSGTPNSPLHF
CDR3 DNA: TGCGCCAGCAGCTCCGGGACACCAAATTCACCCCTCCACTTT

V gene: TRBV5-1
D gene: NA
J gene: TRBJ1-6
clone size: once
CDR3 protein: CASSLASDSPLHF
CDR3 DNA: TGCGCCAGCAGCTTGGCTTCGGATTCACCCCTCCACTTT

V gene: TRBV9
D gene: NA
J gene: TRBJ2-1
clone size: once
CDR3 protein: CASSVGGTVNEQFF
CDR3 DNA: TGTGCCAGCAGCGTAGGCGGGACAGTCAATGAGCAGTTCTTC

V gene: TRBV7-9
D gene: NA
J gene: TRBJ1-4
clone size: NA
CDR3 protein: CASFDYEKLFF
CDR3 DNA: TGTGCCAGCTTTGACTACGAAAAACTGTTTTTT

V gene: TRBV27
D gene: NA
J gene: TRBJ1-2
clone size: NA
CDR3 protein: CASSLKGRATYGYTF
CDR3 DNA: TGTGCCAGCAGTTTAAAAGGCAGGGCCACCTATGGCTACACCTTC

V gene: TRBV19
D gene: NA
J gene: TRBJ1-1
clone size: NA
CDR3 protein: CASSIQGLGNTEAFF
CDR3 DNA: TGTGCCAGTAGTATCCAGGGGTTAGGGAACACTGAAGCTTTCTTT

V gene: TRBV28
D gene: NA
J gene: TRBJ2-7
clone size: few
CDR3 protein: CASRAQGSYEQYF
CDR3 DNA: TGTGCCAGCAGGGCACAGGGAAGCTACGAGCAGTACTTC

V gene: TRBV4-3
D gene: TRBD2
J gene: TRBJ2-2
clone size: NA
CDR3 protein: CASSQVRREGHTGELFF
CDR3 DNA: TGCGCCAGCAGCCAAGTACGGCGGGAGGGCCACACCGGGGAGCTGTTTTTT

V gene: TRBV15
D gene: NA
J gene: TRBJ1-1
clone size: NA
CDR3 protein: CATSRESADEAFF
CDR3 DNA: TGTGCCACCAGCAGAGAGAGCGCAGACGAAGCTTTCTTT

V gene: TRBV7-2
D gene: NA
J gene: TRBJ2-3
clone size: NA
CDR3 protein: CASSPSTDTQYF
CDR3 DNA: TGTGCCAGCAGCCCTAGCACAGATACGCAGTATTTT

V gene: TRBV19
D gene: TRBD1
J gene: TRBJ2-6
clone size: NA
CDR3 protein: CASSPRAGGTGANVLTF
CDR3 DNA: TGTGCCAGTAGCCCAAGGGCAGGGGGCACTGGGGCCAACGTCCTGACTTTC